A selection of T cell receptor beta chains follows, all from one sample in a study of beta chain features in type 1 diabetes. Libraries were prepared by immunoSEQ multiplex PCR; TCRdb keeps only in-frame clonotypes and omits some of them. The data hold just over 600,000 clones, with roughly 16% observed a single time. The sequenced sample was naive CD4+ T cells from blood. The source of these receptors is a man aged 18 to 35 in good health. Each CDR3 is given with its conserved first and last residue. A D gene is named only where the DNA matches it firmly. Size tells how often a clone was seen (once, few, many) or the class of an expanded clone, and some rows leave it out.

D	size	V	J	CDR3	DNA
TRBD1	.	TRBV28	TRBJ2-3	CASSLNRGRTDTQYF	TGTGCCAGCAGTTTAAACAGGGGGCGCACAGATACGCAGTATTTT
TRBD1	.	TRBV7-2	TRBJ1-5	CASSLVAGGAGQPQHF	TGTGCCAGCAGCTTAGTTGCAGGGGGCGCAGGCCAGCCCCAGCATTTT
.	few	TRBV7-3	TRBJ1-2	CASSPTGNHGYTF	TGTGCCAGCAGCCCTACAGGGAACCATGGCTACACCTTC
TRBD1	.	TRBV5-1	TRBJ1-1	CASSRGQGVQEAFF	TGCGCCAGCAGCAGGGGACAGGGGGTGCAAGAAGCTTTCTTT
.	few	TRBV7-7	TRBJ2-5	CASSSSGTAGTQYF	TGTGCTAGCAGCTCCTCCGGGACGGCCGGGACCCAGTACTTC
.	few	TRBV12-5	TRBJ2-7	CASGLGAARQTNEQYF	TGTGCTAGTGGTTTGGGCGCCGCGCGGCAAACTAACGAGCAGTACTTC
TRBD2	.	TRBV11-1	TRBJ2-5	CASSLALAGGPVLAQYF	TGTGCCAGCAGCTTAGCGCTAGCGGGGGGCCCGGTGTTGGCCCAGTACTTC
.	.	TRBV7-2	TRBJ2-2	CASSLVSHTGELFF	TGTGCCAGCAGCTTAGTGTCCCACACCGGGGAGCTGTTTTTT
TRBD2	.	TRBV28	TRBJ2-4	CASSLWGLAGGTKNIQYF	TGTGCCAGCAGTTTATGGGGACTAGCGGGGGGAACCAAAAACATTCAGTACTTC
.	.	TRBV9	TRBJ2-1	CASSVGLERYNEQFF	TGTGCCAGCAGCGTAGGCCTCGAACGCTACAATGAGCAGTTCTTC
.	.	TRBV5-5	TRBJ1-6	CASSLFWGIASPLHF	TGTGCCAGCAGCTTGTTCTGGGGAATCGCGTCACCCCTCCACTTT
.	.	TRBV7-2	TRBJ2-5	CASSSLGSQYF	TGTGCCAGCAGCTCGTTGGGGTCCCAGTACTTC
TRBD2	few	TRBV10-3	TRBJ2-1	CAISGLAGAVVNEQFF	TGTGCCATCAGCGGACTAGCGGGAGCTGTGGTAAATGAGCAGTTCTTC
TRBD2	.	TRBV10-3	TRBJ2-1	CAIRPGLADLNEQFF	TGTGCCATCAGACCGGGACTAGCGGATCTCAATGAGCAGTTCTTC
TRBD1	few	TRBV6-1	TRBJ1-5	CASRGGTGRNQPQHF	TGTGCCAGCAGGGGTGGGACAGGGCGCAATCAGCCCCAGCATTTT
.	.	TRBV14	TRBJ2-2	CASSRTRNTGELFF	TGTGCCAGCAGCCGCACCAGGAACACCGGGGAGCTGTTTTTT
.	.	TRBV28	TRBJ1-5	CASSLTGPQPQHF	TGTGCCAGCAGTTTGACAGGTCCTCAGCCCCAGCATTTT
.	.	TRBV30	TRBJ2-2	CAWSVRGLGTGELFF	TGTGCCTGGAGTGTAAGGGGGTTGGGGACCGGGGAGCTGTTTTTT
TRBD1	few	TRBV5-4	TRBJ2-7	CASSSPGQGVYEQYF	TGTGCCAGCAGCTCCCCGGGACAGGGGGTTTACGAGCAGTACTTC
.	.	TRBV7-2	TRBJ2-7	CASSLFYEQYF	TGTGCCAGCAGCTTATTTTACGAGCAGTACTTC
.	.	TRBV11-1	TRBJ1-1	CASSSISQGLNTEAFF	TGTGCCAGCAGCTCCATTTCCCAGGGGTTGAACACTGAAGCTTTCTTT
.	few	TRBV14	TRBJ2-7	CASSQADYEQYF	TGTGCCAGCAGCCAAGCGGATTACGAGCAGTACTTC
TRBD1	.	TRBV7-2	TRBJ1-2	CASSRDSYYGYTF	TGTGCCAGCAGCCGGGACAGTTACTATGGCTACACCTTC
.	.	TRBV4-3	TRBJ2-1	CASSPLLQGRTWQFF	TGCGCCAGCAGCCCCTTGTTGCAGGGACGTACATGGCAGTTCTTC
TRBD1	few	TRBV13	TRBJ2-3	CASSRTGSTDTQYF	TGTGCCAGCAGCAGGACAGGGAGCACAGATACGCAGTATTTT
.	.	TRBV4-2	TRBJ1-2	CASSQDRTVTNYGYTF	TGTGCCAGCAGCCAAGATAGAACAGTTACTAACTATGGCTACACCTTC
.	few	TRBV4-2	TRBJ1-5	CASSQDSAGASGAQHF	TGTGCCAGCAGCCAAGATTCGGCAGGGGCCTCAGGGGCCCAGCATTTT
.	.	TRBV30	TRBJ1-5	CAWSQRRGQPQHF	TGTGCCTGGAGTCAGAGAAGAGGACAGCCCCAGCATTTT
TRBD1	few	TRBV9	TRBJ2-5	CASSPGTGGRETQYF	TGTGCCAGCAGCCCCGGGACAGGGGGTAGGGAGACCCAGTACTTC
.	.	TRBV25-1	TRBJ1-2	CASSEVGDTYGYTF	TGTGCCAGCAGTGAGGTGGGGGACACCTATGGCTACACCTTC
.	.	TRBV28	TRBJ2-1	CASRDGVHEQFF	TGTGCCAGCAGGGATGGGGTGCATGAGCAGTTCTTC
TRBD1	few	TRBV19	TRBJ2-1	CASSRPGTGVDEQFF	TGTGCCAGTAGTCGCCCCGGGACAGGGGTCGATGAGCAGTTCTTC
TRBD1	few	TRBV15	TRBJ2-7	CATSRVGQGAYEQYF	TGTGCCACCAGCAGAGTGGGACAGGGGGCCTACGAGCAGTACTTC
.	.	TRBV20-1	TRBJ2-1	CSARTYNEQFF	TGCAGTGCCAGGACCTACAATGAGCAGTTCTTC
.	few	TRBV7-9	TRBJ2-1	CASSPYHEQFF	TGTGCCAGCAGCCCATATCATGAGCAGTTCTTC
TRBD1	few	TRBV6-5	TRBJ1-1	CASSYSIGTGTKAFF	TGTGCCAGCAGTTACTCGATCGGGACAGGCACCAAAGCTTTCTTT
.	.	TRBV25-1	TRBJ1-3	CASSVVGSGNTIYF	TGTGCCAGCAGTGTAGTGGGGAGTGGAAACACCATATATTTT
.	many	TRBV13	TRBJ2-1	CASSLGLIRGELEQFF	TGTGCCAGCAGCTTAGGCCTAATACGAGGGGAACTTGAGCAGTTCTTC
.	few	TRBV11-1	TRBJ2-1	CASSLADSEFF	TGTGCCAGCAGCTTGGCCGACTCAGAGTTCTTC
TRBD1	.	TRBV7-9	TRBJ1-6	CASSLGVRGPSPLHF	TGTGCCAGCAGCTTAGGTGTAAGGGGGCCTTCACCCCTCCACTTT
.	.	TRBV7-8	TRBJ2-5	CASSLPRIPLGETQYF	TGTGCCAGCAGCTTACCCCGGATCCCCCTGGGGGAGACCCAGTACTTC
.	few	TRBV27	TRBJ1-1	CASSSGQSNTEAFF	TGTGCCAGCAGTTCCGGACAGTCGAACACTGAAGCTTTCTTT
.	few	TRBV7-2	TRBJ2-1	CASSPSSEGFNEQFF	TGTGCCAGCAGCCCCTCCAGCGAAGGCTTCAATGAGCAGTTCTTC
.	.	TRBV4-3	TRBJ1-2	CASSQDFGGYTF	TGCGCCAGCAGCCAAGACTTCGGTGGCTACACCTTC
TRBD1	few	TRBV5-1	TRBJ2-3	CASSSPGQGTDTQYF	TGCGCCAGCAGCTCACCGGGACAGGGCACAGATACGCAGTATTTT
TRBD1	.	TRBV25-1	TRBJ2-2	CASNRGLDTGELFF	TGTGCCAGCAACAGGGGGCTCGACACCGGGGAGCTGTTTTTT
TRBD1	few	TRBV18	TRBJ1-1	CASSPTDRAVRHHTEAFF	TGTGCCAGCTCACCAACAGACAGGGCTGTCCGTCATCACACTGAAGCTTTCTTT
.	few	TRBV5-1	TRBJ2-2	CASSLGQGRNTGELFF	TGCGCCAGCAGCTTGGGGCAGGGGCGAAACACCGGGGAGCTGTTTTTT